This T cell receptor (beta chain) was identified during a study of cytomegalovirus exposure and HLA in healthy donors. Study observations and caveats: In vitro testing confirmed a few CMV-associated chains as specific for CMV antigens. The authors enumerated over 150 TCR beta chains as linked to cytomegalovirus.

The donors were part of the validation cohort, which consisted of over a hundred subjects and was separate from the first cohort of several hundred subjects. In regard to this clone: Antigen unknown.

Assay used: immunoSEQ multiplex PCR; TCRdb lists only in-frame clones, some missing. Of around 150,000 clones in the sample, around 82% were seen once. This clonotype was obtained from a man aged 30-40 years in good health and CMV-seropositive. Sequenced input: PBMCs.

DNA of the CDR3: TGTGCCAGCAAGGAGAGGGACGGACTATATGGCTACACCTTC. Translated: CASKERDGLYGYTF. The V gene is TRBV2, the J gene TRBJ1-2; TRBD1 might be the D (5 bases). The CDR3 sequence is 14 residues long. V lost 7 bases and J lost 5, with 17 bases in between. Per the germline V gene, CDR1 is SNHLY and CDR2 is FYNNEI.